Listed below are T cell receptor beta chains from one sample, sequenced in a study of response to subunit inactivated influenza vaccine. TCRdb re-called the RT-PCR reads through MiXCR, storing one row per CDR3 protein. This table has around 580,000 distinct CDR3 sequences, approximately 12% appearing once. This specimen was PBMCs from blood, taken on the day of vaccination. All receptors come from a man aged 45-65 years who received an inactivated influenza vaccine. CDR3s include the opening cysteine and the closing phenylalanine or tryptophan. The D gene is left open where the match is weak. Only part of the rows carry a size: once, few, many, or a class if the clone is expanded.

j_call v_call d_call clone_size cdr3_aa cdr3_nt
TRBJ1-5 TRBV5-1 . few CASRSHENQPQHF TGCGCCAGCAGATCACACGAAAATCAGCCCCAGCATTTT
TRBJ2-7 TRBV7-9 TRBD2 few CASSLEGLDPEQYF TGTGCCAGCAGCTTAGAGGGACTAGATCCCGAGCAGTACTTC
TRBJ2-5 TRBV7-9 TRBD1 . CASSPRTGLQETQYF TGTGCCAGCAGCCCGAGGACAGGCTTACAAGAGACCCAGTACTTC
TRBJ2-3 TRBV20-1 TRBD2 few CSALRLAGKSTDTQYF TGCAGTGCTCTTAGACTAGCGGGCAAAAGCACAGATACGCAGTATTTT
TRBJ2-5 TRBV5-8 TRBD2 . CASSSGLSGSETQYF TGTGCCAGCAGTTCGGGACTATCGGGATCGGAGACCCAGTACTTC
TRBJ2-1 TRBV24-1 TRBD2 many CATSDLGGRGYNEQFF TGTGCCACCAGTGATTTGGGCGGGAGGGGGTACAATGAGCAGTTCTTC
TRBJ2-6 TRBV27 . few CASSLSARAGANVLTF TGTGCCAGCAGTTTATCGGCCCGGGCTGGGGCCAACGTCCTGACTTTC
TRBJ2-1 TRBV2 . . CASSVMLNNEQFF TGTGCCAGCAGTGTCATGCTTAATAATGAGCAGTTCTTC
TRBJ1-1 TRBV6-1 . . CASSQNSDTEAFF TGTGCCAGCAGTCAGAACTCGGACACTGAAGCTTTCTTT
TRBJ2-7 TRBV9 TRBD2 few CASSVGSGRAYEQYF TGTGCCAGCAGCGTAGGTAGTGGGAGGGCGTACGAGCAGTACTTC
TRBJ2-1 TRBV29-1 TRBD1 few CSGGTGGTNEQFF TGCAGCGGGGGGACAGGGGGGACCAATGAGCAGTTCTTC
TRBJ2-3 TRBV7-2 . . CASSPWETLTDTQYF TGTGCCAGCAGCCCCTGGGAAACTCTCACAGATACGCAGTATTTT
TRBJ2-7 TRBV12-3/TRBV12-4 TRBD2 few CASSSGLAATYEQYF TGTGCCAGCAGTTCCGGACTAGCGGCAACCTACGAGCAGTACTTC
TRBJ2-5 TRBV20-1 . . CSALREGTQYF TGCAGTGCTTTGCGCGAAGGGACCCAGTACTTC
TRBJ2-3 TRBV4-3 TRBD2 . CASSQVSTSGRGGTDTQYF TGCGCCAGCAGCCAAGTATCGACTAGCGGGAGGGGGGGGACAGATACGCAGTATTTT
TRBJ1-2 TRBV7-9 . many CASSLERGGYTF TGTGCCAGCAGCTTAGAACGGGGCGGCTACACCTTC
TRBJ2-5 TRBV7-9 TRBD2 few CASSSGLAGGSETQYF TGTGCCAGCAGCTCTGGACTAGCGGGAGGTTCTGAGACCCAGTACTTC
TRBJ2-3 TRBV5-1 . many CASSPREGARSDTQYF TGCGCCAGCAGCCCCCGGGAAGGGGCTAGGTCAGATACGCAGTATTTT
TRBJ2-5 TRBV7-9 . many CASSLGGVETQYF TGTGCCAGCAGCTTAGGGGGAGTCGAGACCCAGTACTTC
TRBJ2-7 TRBV7-2 . few CASSPWTGYEDEQYF TGTGCCAGCAGCCCGTGGACCGGGTATGAAGACGAGCAGTACTTC
TRBJ1-1 TRBV12-3/TRBV12-4 . many CASTSQGTNTEAFF TGTGCCAGCACTTCTCAGGGGACGAACACTGAAGCTTTCTTT
TRBJ2-7 TRBV30 . . CAWSRPSVDEQYF TGTGCCTGGAGTAGGCCTAGCGTCGACGAGCAGTACTTC
TRBJ2-2 TRBV27 TRBD2 few CASRLSGATWTGELFF TGTGCCAGCAGACTCAGCGGGGCAACGTGGACCGGGGAGCTGTTTTTT
TRBJ2-7 TRBV7-9 TRBD1 . CASGTGGPYEQYF TGTGCCAGCGGAACAGGGGGCCCCTACGAGCAGTACTTC
TRBJ2-2 TRBV12-3/TRBV12-4 . . CASSLGIGPTGELFF TGTGCCAGCAGTCTAGGGATAGGGCCCACCGGGGAGCTGTTTTTT
TRBJ2-1 TRBV4-3 TRBD1 . CASSHTGQLRYNEQFF TGCGCCAGCAGCCACACGGGACAGTTACGCTACAATGAGCAGTTCTTC
TRBJ2-2 TRBV15 . . CATSRDPQGTGELFF TGTGCCACCAGCAGAGATCCACAGGGCACCGGGGAGCTGTTTTTT
TRBJ2-7 TRBV5-1 . many CASRSADYEQYF TGCGCCAGCAGGTCGGCGGACTACGAGCAGTACTTC
TRBJ2-1 TRBV12-3/TRBV12-4 TRBD2 few CASRGLAVNEQFF TGTGCCAGCCGGGGACTAGCGGTCAATGAGCAGTTCTTC
TRBJ2-4 TRBV6-2/TRBV6-3 TRBD2 many CASSYSKPDLFLAGGPVKNIQYF TGTGCCAGCAGTTACTCGAAACCCGACCTATTTCTAGCGGGAGGGCCGGTCAAAAACATTCAGTACTTC
TRBJ2-1 TRBV7-2 . . CASSFPGTYNEQFF TGTGCCAGCAGCTTCCCCGGAACCTACAATGAGCAGTTCTTC
TRBJ1-2 TRBV5-1 . many CASSLGGADYGYTF TGCGCCAGCAGCTTGGGGGGGGCGGACTATGGCTACACCTTC
TRBJ2-3 TRBV7-2 . . CASEIGTSTDTQYF TGTGCCAGCGAGATCGGAACTAGCACAGATACGCAGTATTTT
TRBJ2-1 TRBV3-1 TRBD2 few CASSLLAGVLFF TGTGCCAGCAGCTTACTAGCGGGAGTGTTGTTCTTC
TRBJ2-7 TRBV20-1 TRBD2 few CSARQGLAANEQYF TGCAGTGCGAGACAGGGACTAGCGGCAAACGAGCAGTACTTC
TRBJ2-5 TRBV7-2 . few CASSFGQGQIQTQYF TGTGCCAGCAGCTTCGGGCAGGGTCAGATCCAGACCCAGTACTTC
TRBJ1-2 TRBV6-1 . . CASRAPMDAMGGYTF TGTGCCAGCAGAGCCCCCATGGACGCCATGGGCGGCTACACCTTC